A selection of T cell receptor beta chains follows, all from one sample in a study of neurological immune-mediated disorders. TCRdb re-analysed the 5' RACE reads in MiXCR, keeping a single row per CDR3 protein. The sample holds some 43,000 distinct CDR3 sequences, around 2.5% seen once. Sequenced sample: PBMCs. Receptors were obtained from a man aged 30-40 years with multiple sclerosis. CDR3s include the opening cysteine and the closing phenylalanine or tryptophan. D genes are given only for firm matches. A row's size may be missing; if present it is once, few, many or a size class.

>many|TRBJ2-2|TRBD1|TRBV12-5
TGTGCTAGTGGGACCGGGACAGGGGGCCGGAACACCGGGGAGCTGTTTTTT
CASGTGTGGRNTGELFF
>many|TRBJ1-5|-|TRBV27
TGTGCCAGCAGTTTACGTCCCCAGGGGTTAAGGGGGAATCAGCCCCAGCATTTT
CASSLRPQGLRGNQPQHF
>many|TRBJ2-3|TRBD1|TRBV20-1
TGCAGTGGAATCGGACAGGGGGGAACAGATACGCAGTATTTT
CSGIGQGGTDTQYF
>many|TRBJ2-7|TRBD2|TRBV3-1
TGTGCCAGCAGTCTTGGACTAGATTCGAGGCTGGACGAGCAGTACTTC
CASSLGLDSRLDEQYF
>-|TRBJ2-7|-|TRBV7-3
TGTGCCAGCAGCTTAGCAGGAGGCATCACCGAGCAGTACTTC
CASSLAGGITEQYF
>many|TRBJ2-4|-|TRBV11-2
TGTGCCAGCAGCTTAGACGGGTTAGCCAAAAACATTCAGTACTTC
CASSLDGLAKNIQYF
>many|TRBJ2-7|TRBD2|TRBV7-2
TGTGCCAGCAGCCACGGACTAGCGGGAGACGAGCAGTACTTC
CASSHGLAGDEQYF
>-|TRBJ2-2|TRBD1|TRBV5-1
TGCGCCAGCAGCCCCGGGACAGACCGCGGGGAGCTGTTTTTT
CASSPGTDRGELFF
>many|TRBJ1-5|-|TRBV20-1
TGCAGTGCTAGTGACGGGGGGAATCAGCCCCAGCATTTT
CSASDGGNQPQHF
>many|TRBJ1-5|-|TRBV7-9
TGTGCCAGCAGCACTCAGGCTAGCAATCAGCCCCAGCATTTT
CASSTQASNQPQHF
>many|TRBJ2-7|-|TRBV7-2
TGTGCCAGCAGGCAAGGGGGGAAGTACGAGCAGTACTTC
CASRQGGKYEQYF
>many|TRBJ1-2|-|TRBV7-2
TGTGCCAGCAGTTCGAGGACACACCGTGGCTACACCTTC
CASSSRTHRGYTF
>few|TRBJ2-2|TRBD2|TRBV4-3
TGCGCCAGCAGCCAGAGCCCCGGGAGGACCACCGGGGAGCTGTTTTTT
CASSQSPGRTTGELFF
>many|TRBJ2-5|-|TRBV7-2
TGTGCCAGCAGCTTAGATAGAAAAGAGACCCAGTACTTC
CASSLDRKETQYF
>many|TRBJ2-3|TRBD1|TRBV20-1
TGCAGTGCTAGCGAACAAGGGACAGGAACCACAGATACGCAGTATTTT
CSASEQGTGTTDTQYF
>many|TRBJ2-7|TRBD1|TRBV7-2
TGTGCCAGCAGCTTAGCGGGGACAGGGGGCAGATACGAGCAGTACTTC
CASSLAGTGGRYEQYF
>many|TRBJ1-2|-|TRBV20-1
TGCAGTGCTAGAGATTCAGGGCAGGGAAGGCCTAGTGGCTACACCTTC
CSARDSGQGRPSGYTF
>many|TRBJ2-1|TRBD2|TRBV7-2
TGTGCCAGCAGCTTAGCGTTCGCGGGGGGCTACAATGAGCAGTTCTTC
CASSLAFAGGYNEQFF
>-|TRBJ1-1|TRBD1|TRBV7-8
TGTGCCAGCAGCCCCCCTTGGACAGGGAACACTGAAGCTTTCTTT
CASSPPWTGNTEAFF
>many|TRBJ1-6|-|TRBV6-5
TGTGCCAGCAGTTACTCGAACAGGGACTCATCACCCCTCCACTTT
CASSYSNRDSSPLHF
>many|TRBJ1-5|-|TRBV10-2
TGCGCCAGCAGTGAGTCTCCCTTTCGGGTACCTAATCAGCCCCAGCATTTT
CASSESPFRVPNQPQHF
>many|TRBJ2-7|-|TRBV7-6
TGTGCCAGCAGCCCAGCGTCACGGGGGTACGAGCAGTACTTC
CASSPASRGYEQYF
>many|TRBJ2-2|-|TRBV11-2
TGTGCCAGTCAACAGAGTATCAACACCGGGGAGCTGTTTTTT
CASQQSINTGELFF
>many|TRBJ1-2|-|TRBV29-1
TGCAGCGTTGAAGCTGGGATGGGTGACTACACCTTC
CSVEAGMGDYTF
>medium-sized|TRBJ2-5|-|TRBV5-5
TGTGCCAGCAGCTTGGTCCCAGGCCTTCGGGAGACCCAGTACTTC
CASSLVPGLRETQYF
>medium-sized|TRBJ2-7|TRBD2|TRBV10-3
TGTGCCATCAGCCAGACTAGCGGGAGCTACGAGCAGTACTTC
CAISQTSGSYEQYF
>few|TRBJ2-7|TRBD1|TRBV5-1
TGCGCCAGCAGCTTATCAACAGGGGGTAAGGAGGAGCAGTACTTC
CASSLSTGGKEEQYF
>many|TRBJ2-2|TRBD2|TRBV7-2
TGTGCCAGCAGCTTAGAACTAGCGGGAGACCCCGGGGAGCTGTTTTTT
CASSLELAGDPGELFF
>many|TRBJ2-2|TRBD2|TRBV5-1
TGCGCCAGCAGCATCCAAGCTAGCGGGAGGATTAACACCGGGGAGCTGTTTTTT
CASSIQASGRINTGELFF
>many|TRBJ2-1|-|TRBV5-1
TGCGCCAGCATTGAGGCAGGGGGGAATGAGCAGTTCTTC
CASIEAGGNEQFF
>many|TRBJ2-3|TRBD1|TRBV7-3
TGTGCCAGCAGCTTCGGACAGGGGCCACAAGATACGCAGTATTTT
CASSFGQGPQDTQYF
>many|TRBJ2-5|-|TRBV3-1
TGTGCCAGCAGCCAAGAAGGACAGCAAGAGACCCAGTACTTC
CASSQEGQQETQYF
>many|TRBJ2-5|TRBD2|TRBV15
TGTGCCACCAGCAGAGATGGACTAGCGGGAGCAGAGACCCAGTACTTC
CATSRDGLAGAETQYF
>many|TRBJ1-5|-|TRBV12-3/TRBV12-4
TGTGCCAGCGGCTGGGGGATTCAGCCCCAGCATTTT
CASGWGIQPQHF
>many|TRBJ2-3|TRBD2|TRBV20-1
TGCAGTGCTAAAGATCGAACTAGCGGCACAGATACGCAGTATTTT
CSAKDRTSGTDTQYF
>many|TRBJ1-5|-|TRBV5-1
TGCGCCAGCAGCTTCTCATTTAATCAGCCCCAGCATTTT
CASSFSFNQPQHF
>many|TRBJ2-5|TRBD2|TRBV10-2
TGCGCCAGCAGTGAGGGACTAGCGGGGGCCGGAGAGACCCAGTACTTC
CASSEGLAGAGETQYF
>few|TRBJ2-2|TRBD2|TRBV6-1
TGTGCCAGCAGTACCCCCGTCGGCGGGGGAACCGGGGAGCTGTTTTTT
CASSTPVGGGTGELFF
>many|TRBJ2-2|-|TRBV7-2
TGTGCCAGCAGCTCTACTTACACGGCCGGGGAGCTGTTTTTT
CASSSTYTAGELFF
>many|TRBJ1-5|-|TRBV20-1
TGCAGTGCCCGGTCTGGGGGCAATCAGCCCCAGCATTTT
CSARSGGNQPQHF
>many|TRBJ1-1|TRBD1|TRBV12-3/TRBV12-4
TGTGCCAGCAGGCCGACAGGGTTCATGAACACTGAAGCTTTCTTT
CASRPTGFMNTEAFF
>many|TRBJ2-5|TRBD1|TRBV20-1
TGCAGTGCTAGGGGGGACAGGAAGACCCAGTACTTC
CSARGDRKTQYF
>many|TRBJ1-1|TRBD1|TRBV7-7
TGTGCCAGCAGCCTCATCGTCCCGGGACAGGGCAGTACTGAAGCTTTCTTT
CASSLIVPGQGSTEAFF
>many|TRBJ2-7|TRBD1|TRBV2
TGTGCCAGCAGTGTGGGGGACAGGACCTACGAGCAGTACTTC
CASSVGDRTYEQYF
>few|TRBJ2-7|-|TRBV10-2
TGCGACAGCAGCAAGGCGGCGGGAGAGCAGTACTTC
CDSSKAAGEQYF
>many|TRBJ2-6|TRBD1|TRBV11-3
TGTGCCAGCAGCCTTACCGGGACAGCCTCTGGGGCCAACGTCCTGACTTTC
CASSLTGTASGANVLTF
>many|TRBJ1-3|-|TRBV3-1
TGTGCCAGCAGCGATACGGCGGGCGCCATATATTTT
CASSDTAGAIYF
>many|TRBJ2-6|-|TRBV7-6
TGTGCCAGCAGCCCCAGACGGAACTCTGGGGCCAACGTCCTGACTTTC
CASSPRRNSGANVLTF
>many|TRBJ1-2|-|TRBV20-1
TGCAGTGCTAGAGGTCGATCCGGTGGCTACACCTTC
CSARGRSGGYTF
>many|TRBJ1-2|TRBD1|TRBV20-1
TGCAGTGCTAGTGGGACAGGGAATAACTATGGCTACACCTTC
CSASGTGNNYGYTF
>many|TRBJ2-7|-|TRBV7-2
TGTGCCAGCAGCTCGCAGGCAGGGGACGAGCAGTACTTC
CASSSQAGDEQYF
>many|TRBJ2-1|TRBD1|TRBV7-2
TGTGCCAGCAGCTTAAATCCAGGGGGAAGTAATGAGCAGTTCTTC
CASSLNPGGSNEQFF